The present T cell receptor (beta chain) was sequenced within a study of metastatic and nonmetastatic thyroid tumors. Study overall: Repertoires from blood and tumor or nodule tissue of malignant and benign thyroid patients were compared.

Thyroid surgery was performed in patients who had received no treatment beforehand. The germline gives CDR1 MNHNS, CDR2 SASEGT. This CDR3 spans 11 amino acids. Trimming left V 7 bases short and J 2 bases short, with 6 bases between. Authors' processing steps: What underpinned the distant-metastasis classifier for papillary thyroid cancer was the set of CDR3 differences across clinicopathological groups. TCRdb re-processed the PCR reads through MiXCR. None of the V and J calls come from the authors' own analysis; TCRdb made them. The top ten clones hold approximately 9.6% of a sample with 4,000 to 5,000 clones, 25% to 30% of them seen once.

The TCR was taken from a female donor with papillary thyroid cancer or a benign thyroid nodule (not recorded which). Some clones in this sample may be carry-over from other donors' samples. Sequencing input: adjacent normal tissue. The V call is TRBV6-1, the J call TRBJ2-7; D may be TRBD2 (5 bases). The CDR3 sequence is CASMGAYEQYF. CDR3 nucleotide sequence: TGTGCCAGCATGGGAGCCTACGAGCAGTACTTC.